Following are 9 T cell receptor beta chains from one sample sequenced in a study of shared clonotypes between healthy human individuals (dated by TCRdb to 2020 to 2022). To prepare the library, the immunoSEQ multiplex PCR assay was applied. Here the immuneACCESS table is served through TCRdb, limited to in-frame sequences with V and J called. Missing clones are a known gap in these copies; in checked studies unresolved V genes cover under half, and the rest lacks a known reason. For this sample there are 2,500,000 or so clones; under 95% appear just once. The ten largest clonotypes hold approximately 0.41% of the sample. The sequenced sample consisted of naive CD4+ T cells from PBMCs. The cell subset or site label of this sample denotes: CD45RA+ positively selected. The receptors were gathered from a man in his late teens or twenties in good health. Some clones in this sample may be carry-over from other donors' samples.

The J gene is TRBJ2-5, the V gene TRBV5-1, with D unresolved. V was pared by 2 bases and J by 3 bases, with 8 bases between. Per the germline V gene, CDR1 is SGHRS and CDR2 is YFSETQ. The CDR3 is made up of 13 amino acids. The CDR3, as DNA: TGCGCCAGCAGCTTCCTAGGGAAAGAGACCCAGTACTTC. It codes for CASSFLGKETQYF.

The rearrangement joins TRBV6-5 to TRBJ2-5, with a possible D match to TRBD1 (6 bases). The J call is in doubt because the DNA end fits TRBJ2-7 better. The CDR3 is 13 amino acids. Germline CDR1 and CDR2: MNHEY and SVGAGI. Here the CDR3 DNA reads TGTGCCAGCAGCTACAAACAGGGCTACGAGCAGTACTTC. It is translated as CASSYKQGYEQYF.

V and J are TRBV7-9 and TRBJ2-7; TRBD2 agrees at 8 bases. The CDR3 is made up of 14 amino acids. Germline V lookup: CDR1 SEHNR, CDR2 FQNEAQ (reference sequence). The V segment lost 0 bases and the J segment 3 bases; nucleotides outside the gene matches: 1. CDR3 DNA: TGTGCCAGCAGCTTAGCTAGCGGGGTCTACGAGCAGTACTTC. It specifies CASSLASGVYEQYF.

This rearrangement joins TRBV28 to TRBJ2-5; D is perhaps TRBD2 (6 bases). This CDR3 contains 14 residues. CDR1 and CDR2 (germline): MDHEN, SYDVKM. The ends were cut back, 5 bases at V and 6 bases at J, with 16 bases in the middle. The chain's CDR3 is CASSPWDSVKTQYF. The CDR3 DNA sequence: TGTGCCAGCAGTCCATGGGACTCGGTGAAGACCCAGTACTTC.

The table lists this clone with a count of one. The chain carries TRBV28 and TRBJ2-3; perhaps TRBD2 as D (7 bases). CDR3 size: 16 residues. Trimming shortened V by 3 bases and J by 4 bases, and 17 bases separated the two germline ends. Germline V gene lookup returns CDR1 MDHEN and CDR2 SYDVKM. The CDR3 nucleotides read TGTGCCAGCAGTTTCCCTAGGGGGGGGATTGCAGATACGCAGTATTTT. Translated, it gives CASSFPRGGIADTQYF.

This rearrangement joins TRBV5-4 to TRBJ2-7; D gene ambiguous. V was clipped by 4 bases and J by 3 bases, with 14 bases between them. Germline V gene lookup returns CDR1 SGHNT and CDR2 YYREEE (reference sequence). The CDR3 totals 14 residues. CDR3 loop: CASSIVTGNYEQYF. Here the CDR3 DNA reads TGTGCCAGCAGCATCGTTACCGGAAACTACGAGCAGTACTTC.

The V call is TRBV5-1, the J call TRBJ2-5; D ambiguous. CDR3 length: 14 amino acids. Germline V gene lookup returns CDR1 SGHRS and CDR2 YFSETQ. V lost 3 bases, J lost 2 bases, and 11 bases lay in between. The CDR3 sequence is CASSWVPGQETQYF. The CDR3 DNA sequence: TGCGCCAGCAGCTGGGTTCCAGGACAAGAGACCCAGTACTTC.

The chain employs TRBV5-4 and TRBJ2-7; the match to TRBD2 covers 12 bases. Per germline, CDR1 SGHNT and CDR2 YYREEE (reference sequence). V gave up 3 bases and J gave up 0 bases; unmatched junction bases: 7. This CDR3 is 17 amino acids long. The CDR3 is CASSSGRTSGISYEQYF. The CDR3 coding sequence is TGTGCCAGCAGCTCGGGCCGGACTAGCGGGATCTCCTACGAGCAGTACTTC.

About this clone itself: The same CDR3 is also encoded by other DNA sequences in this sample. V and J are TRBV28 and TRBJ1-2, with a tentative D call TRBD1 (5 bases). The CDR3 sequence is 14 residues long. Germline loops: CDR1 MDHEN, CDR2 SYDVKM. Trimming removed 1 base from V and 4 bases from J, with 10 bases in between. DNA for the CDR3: TGTGCCAGCAGTTTATTGGGACCCCTCTATGGCTACACCTTC. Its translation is CASSLLGPLYGYTF.